The sequence of this T cell receptor (beta chain) was determined in a study of blood T cell repertoires in COVID-19. Across the study: T cells, B-cell-depleted T cells, or PBMCs supplied cDNA or gDNA.

Individuals aged about 18 to 89 years were recruited from some 26 US areas. Recovered Cohort 3 donors showed two negative PCRs, clearance, or symptom resolution. Original analysis: Amplifying reference gene primers gave estimates of nucleated cell counts. TCRdb's copy holds only in-frame clones and misses some; the assay was immunoSEQ multiplex PCR. The V and J calls and clone size are taken from that table; D and trimming were inferred from the DNA. In the table there are hundreds of thousands of clones, around 87% of which are singletons. CDR3 length equals 16 residues. V lost 5 bases, J lost 7 bases, and 13 bases stayed unmatched. The germline V gene has CDR1 SGHAT and CDR2 FQNNGV.

The sample taken for sequencing was PBMCs or T cells enriched from blood (not recorded which). This clonotype was sampled from a man aged 25 to 45 who had recovered from COVID-19. V gene TRBV11-2 combines with J gene TRBJ2-1; TRBD2 agrees at 8 bases. This CDR3 is CASSANAGTSFNEQFF. CDR3 coding DNA: TGTGCCAGCAGCGCCAACGCCGGGACTAGTTTTAATGAGCAGTTCTTC. Full variable domain (missing parts from reference TRBV11-2 and TRBJ2-1): EAGVAQSPRYKIIEKRQSVAFWCNPISGHATLYWYQQILGQGPKLLIQFQNNGVVDDSQLPKDRFSAERLKGVDSTLKIQPAKLEDSAVYLCASSANAGTSFNEQFFGPGTRLTVL.